This record looks at one TCR beta chain sequence and its context. Its matching antigen is unknown. Patients, 2 to 39 years old, had expanded memory T-cell proportions. The germline V gene encodes CDR1 MGHRA and CDR2 YSYEKL. The V and J ends lost 6 bases and 7 bases respectively, with 7 bases between them. The CDR3 runs to 11 residues. The record originates from a study of regulatory T cells. Findings and caveats of the study: In patients, unique TRB V-J pairs were restricted and V/J usage skewed, especially in Tregs.

The PCR used 52 TRBV and 13 TRBJ primers. Profiling relied on immunoSEQ multiplex PCR, and the TCRdb table lists in-frame clones only, not all of them. The sample holds 15,000 to 20,000 clones, roughly 90% seen once. The chain employs TRBV4-1 and TRBJ2-1; no firm D call. The sequencing sample was made of CD8+ T cells sorted from blood. The source of this sequence is a young adult with CD3G deficiency. The DNA for the CDR3 is TGCGCCAGCAGTCAGGAGAATGAGCAGTTCTTC. Translation gives CASSQENEQFF.